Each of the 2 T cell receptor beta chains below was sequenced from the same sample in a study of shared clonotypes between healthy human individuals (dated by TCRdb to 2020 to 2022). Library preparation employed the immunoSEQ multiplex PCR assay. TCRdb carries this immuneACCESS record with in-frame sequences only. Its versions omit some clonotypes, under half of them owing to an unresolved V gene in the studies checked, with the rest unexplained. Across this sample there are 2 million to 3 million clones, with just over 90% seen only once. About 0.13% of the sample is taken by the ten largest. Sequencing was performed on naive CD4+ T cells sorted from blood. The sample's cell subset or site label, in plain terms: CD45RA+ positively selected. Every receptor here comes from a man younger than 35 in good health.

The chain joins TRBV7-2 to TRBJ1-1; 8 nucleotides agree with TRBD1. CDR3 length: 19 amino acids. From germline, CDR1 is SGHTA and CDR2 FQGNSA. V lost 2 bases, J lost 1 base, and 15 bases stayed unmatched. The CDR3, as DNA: TGTGCCAGCAGCTTATCTGGTGCAGGGGGCCGACAGAGGAACACTGAAGCTTTCTTT. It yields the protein CASSLSGAGGRQRNTEAFF.

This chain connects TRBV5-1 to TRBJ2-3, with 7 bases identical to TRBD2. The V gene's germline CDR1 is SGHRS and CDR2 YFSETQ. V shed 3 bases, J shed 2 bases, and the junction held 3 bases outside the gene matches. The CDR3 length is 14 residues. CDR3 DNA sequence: TGCGCCAGCAGCTCGGGACTAAACACAGATACGCAGTATTTT. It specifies CASSSGLNTDTQYF.